The sequence of this T cell receptor (beta chain) was determined in a study of T-cell reconstitution after alpha-beta-depleted transplantation in children. Study-wide findings and caveats: Surviving thymic progenitors and recipient T cells were the source of high TCRbeta diversity at day 60 in some patients. T-cell counts and diversity at one year following transplant were attributed mainly to newly produced T cells. After transplant, at about two months, alpha-beta T cells were reportedly derived from several hundred expanded graft clones.

Many counts were recorded for this clonotype. The antigen is not known. V lost 6 bases to trimming and J lost 2 bases, with 7 bases between them. The CDR3 sequence is 12 residues long. CDR1 and CDR2 from the germline V gene are DFQATT and SNEGSKA (reference sequence). Unique molecular identifiers were used in preparing the TCRbeta library. TCRdb itself ran the PCR reads through MiXCR, one entry per CDR3 protein. The repertoire has 150,000 to 250,000 distinct CDR3 sequences, approximately 6% of them found once; the top ten carry approximately 4.1%. This clonotype was sampled from a girl under three years old with combined immunodeficiency, due to receive a stem cell transplant. The input for sequencing was PBMCs, taken before TCRalphabeta/CD19-depleted stem cell transplant. J is TRBJ2-2 and V is TRBV20-1; D is ambiguous. The CDR3 protein is CSAQTNTGELFF. The CDR3 region has the DNA TGCAGTGCCCAGACCAACACCGGGGAGCTGTTTTTT.